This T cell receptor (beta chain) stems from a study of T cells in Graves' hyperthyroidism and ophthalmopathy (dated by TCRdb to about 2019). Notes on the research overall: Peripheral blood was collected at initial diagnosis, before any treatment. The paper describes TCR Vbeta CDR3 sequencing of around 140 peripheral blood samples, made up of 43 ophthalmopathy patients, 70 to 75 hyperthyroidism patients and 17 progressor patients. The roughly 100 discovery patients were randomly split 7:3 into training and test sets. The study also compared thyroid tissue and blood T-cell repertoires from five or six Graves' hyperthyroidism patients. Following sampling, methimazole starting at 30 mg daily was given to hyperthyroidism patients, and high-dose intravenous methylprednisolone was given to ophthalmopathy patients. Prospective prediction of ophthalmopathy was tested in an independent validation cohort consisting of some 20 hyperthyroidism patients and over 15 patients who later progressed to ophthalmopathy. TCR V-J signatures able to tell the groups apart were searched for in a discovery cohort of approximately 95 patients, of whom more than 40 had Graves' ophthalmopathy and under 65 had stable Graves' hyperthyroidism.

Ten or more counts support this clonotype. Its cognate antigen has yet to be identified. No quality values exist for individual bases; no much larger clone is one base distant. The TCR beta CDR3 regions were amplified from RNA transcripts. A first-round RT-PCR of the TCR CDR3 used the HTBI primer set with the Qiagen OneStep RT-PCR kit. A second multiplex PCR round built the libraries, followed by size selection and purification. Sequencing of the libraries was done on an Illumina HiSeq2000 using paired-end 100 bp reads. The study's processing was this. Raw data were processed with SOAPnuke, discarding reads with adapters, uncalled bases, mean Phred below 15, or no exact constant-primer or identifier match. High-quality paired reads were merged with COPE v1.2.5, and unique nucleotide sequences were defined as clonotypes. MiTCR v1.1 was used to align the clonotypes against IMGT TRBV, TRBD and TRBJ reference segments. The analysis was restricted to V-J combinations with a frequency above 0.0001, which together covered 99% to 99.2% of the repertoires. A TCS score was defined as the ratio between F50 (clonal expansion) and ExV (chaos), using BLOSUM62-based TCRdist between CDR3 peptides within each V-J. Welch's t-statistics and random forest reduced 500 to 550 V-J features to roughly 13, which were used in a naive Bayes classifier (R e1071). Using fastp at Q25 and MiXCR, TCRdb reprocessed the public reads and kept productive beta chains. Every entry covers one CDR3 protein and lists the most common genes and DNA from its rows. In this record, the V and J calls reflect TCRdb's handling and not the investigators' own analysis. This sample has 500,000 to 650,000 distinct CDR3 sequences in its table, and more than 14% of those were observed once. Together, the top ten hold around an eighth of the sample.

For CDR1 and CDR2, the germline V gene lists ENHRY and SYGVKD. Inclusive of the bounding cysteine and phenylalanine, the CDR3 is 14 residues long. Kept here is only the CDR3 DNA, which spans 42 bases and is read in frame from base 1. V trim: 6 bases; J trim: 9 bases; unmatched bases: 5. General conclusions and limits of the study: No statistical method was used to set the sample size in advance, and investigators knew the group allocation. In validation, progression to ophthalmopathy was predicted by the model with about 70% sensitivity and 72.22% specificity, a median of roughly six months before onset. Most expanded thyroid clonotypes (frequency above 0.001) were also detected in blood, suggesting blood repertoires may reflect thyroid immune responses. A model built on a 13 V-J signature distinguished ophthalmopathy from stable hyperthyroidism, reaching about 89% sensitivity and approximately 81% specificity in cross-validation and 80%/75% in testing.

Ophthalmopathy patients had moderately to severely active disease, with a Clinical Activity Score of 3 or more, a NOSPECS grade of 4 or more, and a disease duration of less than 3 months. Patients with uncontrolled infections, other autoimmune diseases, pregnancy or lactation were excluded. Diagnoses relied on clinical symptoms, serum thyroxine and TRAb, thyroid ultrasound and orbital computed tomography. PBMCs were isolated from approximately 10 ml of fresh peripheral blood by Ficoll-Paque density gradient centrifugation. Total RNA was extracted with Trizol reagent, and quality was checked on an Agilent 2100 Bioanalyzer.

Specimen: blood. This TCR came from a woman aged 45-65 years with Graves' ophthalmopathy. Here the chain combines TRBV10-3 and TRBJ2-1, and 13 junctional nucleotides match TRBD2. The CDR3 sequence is CAIRPGLAGSEQFF. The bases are TGTGCCATCAGGCCGGGACTAGCGGGATCTGAGCAGTTCTTC.